This T cell receptor beta chain was recorded in a study of shared clonotypes between healthy human individuals. Recent vaccinations or acute infections were absent in the healthy HIV-negative adult donors. As regards this clone: Its target is unknown.

From germline, CDR1 is PRHDT and CDR2 FYEKMQ (reference sequence). Unmatched junction bases numbered 2, after V lost 4 bases and J lost 1 base. The CDR3 consists of 15 residues. General observations from the study: Collection of samples was limited to blood; tissue repertoires likely differ.

PCR replicates from unsorted PBMC used approximately 290 ng DNA, and this amount was some 30,000 T cell genomes. Only in-frame clones appear in the TCRdb table, and some are missing; sequencing was by immunoSEQ multiplex PCR. Of around 430,000 clones listed, 79% are singletons. The chain links TRBV13 to TRBJ2-1; 9 nucleotides agree with TRBD2. Sequenced sample: PBMCs. The receptor was isolated from a woman aged 40-49 years in good health. Some clones in this sample may be carry-over from other donors' samples. The CDR3 protein is CASSWREGSYNEQFF. For the CDR3, the DNA is TGTGCCAGCAGCTGGCGGGAGGGGTCCTACAATGAGCAGTTCTTC. The full variable domain, completed using reference TRBV13 and TRBJ2-1, is AAGVIQSPRHLIKEKRETATLKCYPIPRHDTVYWYQQGPGQDPQFLISFYEKMQSDKGSIPDRFSAQQFSDYHSELNMSSLELGDSALYFCASSWREGSYNEQFFGPGTRLTVL.